The 10 T cell receptor beta chains presented below share a single source sample, sequenced in a study of blood T cell repertoires in COVID-19 (dated by TCRdb to about 2020). To prepare the library, the immunoSEQ multiplex PCR assay was applied. TCRdb provides this immuneACCESS table in a form limited to in-frame rearrangements. Some clones are lacking; in checked studies, under half of them reflect an unresolved V gene, and why the rest are absent is not known. This sample is represented by about 480,000 clones; roughly 90% of them were singletons. The ten largest account for 1.8% of the sample. Material: PBMCs or T cells enriched from blood (not recorded which). Receptor source: a woman aged 40 to 49 who had recovered from COVID-19.

In this sample, this clone turned up a few times. The genes are TRBV4-1 and TRBJ2-7; D remains ambiguous. Germline CDR1 MGHRA, CDR2 YSYEKL. The ends were cut back, 1 base at V and 7 bases at J, with 17 bases in the middle. CDR3 length: 15 residues. This CDR3 is CASSQVKQKFEEQYF. The CDR3, as DNA: TGCGCCAGCAGCCAAGTTAAACAGAAATTTGAGGAGCAGTACTTC.

The chain couples TRBV19 to TRBJ1-2; 9 nucleotides align to TRBD1. The CDR3 runs to 16 residues. Germline CDR1 LNHDA, CDR2 SQIVND (reference sequence). V lost 2 bases and J lost 3; bases outside the gene matches: 7. DNA of the CDR3: TGTGCCAGTAGTATAATTCGGGGACAGGGTTACTATGGCTACACCTTC. This gives the protein CASSIIRGQGYYGYTF. Variable domain in full (rest from reference TRBV19 and TRBJ1-2): DGGITQSPKYLFRKEGQNVTLSCEQNLNHDAMYWYRQDPGQGLRLIYYSQIVNDFQKGDIAEGYSVSREKKESFPLTVTSAQKNPTAFYLCASSIIRGQGYYGYTFGSGTRLTVV.

The rearrangement joins TRBV14 to TRBJ1-4, with D possibly being TRBD1 (5 bases). The CDR3 sequence is 14 residues long. V dropped 0 bases and J dropped 8 bases, with 10 bases sitting between them. CDR1 is SGHDN and CDR2 is FVKESK in the germline V gene. The DNA for the CDR3 is TGTGCCAGCAGCCAAGATGGGGCAGGAGAAAAACTGTTTTTT. Translating gives CASSQDGAGEKLFF.

This chain joins TRBV11-3 and TRBJ2-3; D remains unclear. V was cut by 5 bases and J by 1 base, with 19 bases left in between. CDR1 SGHNT and CDR2 YENEEA come from the germline V gene. CDR3 size: 17 residues. The CDR3 DNA reads TGTGCCAGCAGCCACCAACTACTCCCAACTCGCACAGATACGCAGTATTTT. Translating it yields CASSHQLLPTRTDTQYF.

This rearrangement joins TRBV19 to TRBJ1-1, with 8 bases lining up with TRBD1. From germline, CDR1 is LNHDA and CDR2 SQIVND (reference sequence). The CDR3 has 13 amino acids. The V gene end was trimmed by 10 bases and the J gene end by 0 bases; junction bases not matched to a gene: 4. The CDR3 loop is CATSGQVNTEAFF. CDR3 sequence (DNA): TGTGCCACCTCGGGACAGGTGAACACTGAAGCTTTCTTT. Drawing the rest from reference TRBV19 and TRBJ1-1, the complete variable domain is DGGITQSPKYLFRKEGQNVTLSCEQNLNHDAMYWYRQDPGQGLRLIYYSQIVNDFQKGDIAEGYSVSREKKESFPLTVTSAQKNPTAFYLCATSGQVNTEAFFGQGTRLTVV.

This clone appeared a single time. The rearrangement links TRBV27 to TRBJ2-2, with a weak D call TRBD2 (5 bases). This CDR3 is 15 amino acids long. CDR1 is MNHEY and CDR2 is SMNVEV in the germline V gene (reference sequence). Trimming removed 6 bases from V and 0 bases from J, with 11 bases in between. The CDR3 sequence is CASRSGPANTGELFF. The CDR3, as DNA: TGTGCCAGCAGAAGCGGCCCTGCGAACACCGGGGAGCTGTTTTTT.

The gene calls are TRBV7-7 and TRBJ1-4; unclear D gene. Trimming cost V 5 bases and J 7 bases, with 14 bases left between them. Per germline, CDR1 SSHAT and CDR2 FNYEAQ (reference sequence). This CDR3 is 14 amino acids long. This CDR3 reads CASSPGPRGEKLFF. CDR3 DNA: TGTGCCAGCAGCCCTGGGCCCCGGGGTGAAAAACTGTTTTTT. The entire variable domain, with the rest obtained from reference TRBV7-7 and TRBJ1-4, is as follows: GAGVSQSPRYKVTKRGQDVTLRCDPISSHATLYWYQQALGQGPEFLTYFNYEAQPDKSGLPSDRFSAERPEGSISTLTIQRTEQRDSAMYRCASSPGPRGEKLFFGSGTQLSVL.

The chain combines TRBV7-2 with TRBJ2-7, with 9 bases identical to TRBD2. The CDR3 spans 15 residues. Germline-derived CDR1 and CDR2 are SGHTA and FQGNSA. V trimming: 4 bases; J trimming: 2 bases; junction bases outside the gene matches: 6. CDR3 residues: CASSSVSGSPYEQYF. CDR3 in DNA: TGTGCCAGCAGCTCGGTTAGCGGGAGCCCCTACGAGCAGTACTTC. The full variable domain, rest sourced from reference TRBV7-2 and TRBJ2-7, is GAGVSQSPSNKVTEKGKDVELRCDPISGHTALYWYRQSLGQGLEFLIYFQGNSAPDKSGLPSDRFSAERTGGSVSTLTIQRTQQEDSAVYLCASSSVSGSPYEQYFGPGTRLTVT.

The chain recombines TRBV11-2 with TRBJ2-5, with no clear D. The CDR3 consists of 14 residues. The germline V and J ends were trimmed by 4 bases and 5 bases, with 14 bases remaining between them. Germline CDR1 is SGHAT and CDR2 is FQNNGV. CDR3 coding DNA: TGTGCCAGCAGCTCTACCGCGAGACTGGAGACCCAGTACTTC. Translation: CASSSTARLETQYF.

The rearrangement joins TRBV5-6 to TRBJ2-7, with 11 bases lining up with TRBD2. The germline V gene has CDR1 SGHDT and CDR2 YYEEEE. V gave up 4 bases and J gave up 3 bases; unmatched junction bases: 3. This CDR3 contains 14 residues. The CDR3 here is CASSPGTSGYEQYF. CDR3 in DNA: TGTGCCAGCAGCCCCGGGACTAGCGGCTACGAGCAGTACTTC.